This T cell receptor beta chain appears in the sequencing data of a study of T cells in Graves' hyperthyroidism and ophthalmopathy. Regarding the study as a whole: Expanded thyroid clonotypes (above 0.001) were mostly also found in blood.

As regards this clonotype: Its antigen is not identified.

Germline CDR1 and CDR2: MNHEY and SVGEGT. The V segment lost 5 bases and the J segment 4 bases; nucleotides outside the gene matches: 5. This CDR3 contains 14 residues. Diagnoses were made from clinical symptoms, serum measures (thyroxine and TRAb), thyroid ultrasound and orbital computed tomography. Regions amplified from RNA transcripts were the TCR beta CDR3 regions. Carried out on the TCR CDR3, a first-round RT-PCR used the HTBI primer set. TCRdb reprocessed the multiplex PCR reads with MiXCR, giving one entry per CDR3 protein. The profile shows 500,000 to 650,000 distinct CDR3 sequences, 15% to 20% of them singletons.

The origin of this receptor is a man aged 35 to 55 with Graves' ophthalmopathy. Sequenced input: blood. The chain uses TRBV6-2 or TRBV6-3 and TRBJ2-3; the match to TRBD2 covers 8 bases. CDR3 in DNA: TGTGCCAGCAGTCCGACTAGCGTACCAGATACGCAGTATTTT. It encodes CASSPTSVPDTQYF.